A selection of T cell receptor beta chains follows, all from one sample in a study of Graves' ophthalmopathy and Graves' hyperthyroidism. TCRdb independently ran MiXCR on the multiplex PCR reads; one entry per CDR3 protein. The sample records a few hundred thousand distinct CDR3 sequences, less than 45% being singletons. Source material: peripheral blood or thyroid tissue (not recorded which). The receptors come from an adult man with Graves' hyperthyroidism. Each CDR3 is given with its conserved first and last residue. Each record gives: J gene, V gene, clone size, D gene, CDR3 protein, CDR3 DNA. The D gene is left open where the match is weak. Expanded clones are given a class, and other clones once, few, many or no size at all.

j_call: TRBJ1-1
v_call: TRBV20-1
clone_size: many
d_call: TRBD1
cdr3_aa: CSARVWDREGTEAFF
cdr3_nt: TGCAGTGCTAGAGTTTGGGACAGGGAGGGCACTGAAGCTTTCTTT

j_call: TRBJ2-7
v_call: TRBV5-8
clone_size: many
d_call: TRBD1
cdr3_aa: CASSAGQGATYEQYF
cdr3_nt: TGTGCCAGCAGCGCCGGACAGGGAGCTACCTACGAGCAGTACTTC

j_call: TRBJ2-3
v_call: TRBV7-8
clone_size: NA
d_call: NA
cdr3_aa: CASSSTIDTQYF
cdr3_nt: TGTGCCAGCAGCTCCACCATAGATACGCAGTATTTT

j_call: TRBJ2-7
v_call: TRBV9
clone_size: few
d_call: NA
cdr3_aa: CASSVLGSGVEQYF
cdr3_nt: TGTGCCAGCAGCGTCTTAGGGAGTGGGGTCGAGCAGTACTTC

j_call: TRBJ2-5
v_call: TRBV29-1
clone_size: many
d_call: NA
cdr3_aa: CSVEQGETQYF
cdr3_nt: TGCAGCGTTGAACAGGGGGAGACCCAGTACTTC

j_call: TRBJ1-4
v_call: TRBV7-3
clone_size: NA
d_call: TRBD1
cdr3_aa: CASSPTSGSGTADEKLFF
cdr3_nt: TGTGCCAGCAGCCCGACTAGCGGGAGTGGGACAGCGGATGAAAAACTGTTTTTT

j_call: TRBJ1-2
v_call: TRBV5-1
clone_size: many
d_call: NA
cdr3_aa: CASSLSGMGDNYGYTF
cdr3_nt: TGCGCCAGCAGCTTGTCAGGGATGGGGGACAACTATGGCTACACCTTC

j_call: TRBJ2-7
v_call: TRBV29-1
clone_size: NA
d_call: TRBD2
cdr3_aa: CSVDGGTSGRARGEQYF
cdr3_nt: TGCAGCGTTGATGGTGGGACTAGCGGGAGGGCCAGGGGCGAGCAGTACTTC

j_call: TRBJ2-5
v_call: TRBV6-6
clone_size: once
d_call: NA
cdr3_aa: CASSVSREVETQYF
cdr3_nt: TGTGCCAGCAGTGTAAGCAGGGAAGTGGAGACCCAGTACTTC

j_call: TRBJ2-3
v_call: TRBV24-1
clone_size: NA
d_call: NA
cdr3_aa: CATSDFGRTDTQYF
cdr3_nt: TGTGCCACCAGTGATTTCGGCCGCACAGATACGCAGTATTTT

j_call: TRBJ2-7
v_call: TRBV7-9
clone_size: many
d_call: NA
cdr3_aa: CASSFPGTSSYEQYF
cdr3_nt: TGTGCCAGCAGCTTCCCCGGGACTTCTTCCTACGAGCAGTACTTC

j_call: TRBJ1-1
v_call: TRBV6-1
clone_size: NA
d_call: NA
cdr3_aa: CASSEGVSSTEAFF
cdr3_nt: TGTGCCAGCAGTGAAGGGGTAAGCAGCACTGAAGCTTTCTTT

j_call: TRBJ2-7
v_call: TRBV19
clone_size: many
d_call: TRBD2
cdr3_aa: CASSIAAGGSYEQYF
cdr3_nt: TGTGCCAGTAGTATAGCGGCGGGAGGCTCCTACGAGCAGTACTTC

j_call: TRBJ1-1
v_call: TRBV29-1
clone_size: NA
d_call: NA
cdr3_aa: CSVVDLLMNTEAFF
cdr3_nt: TGCAGCGTTGTGGACCTCCTCATGAACACTGAAGCTTTCTTT

j_call: TRBJ2-7
v_call: TRBV2
clone_size: many
d_call: NA
cdr3_aa: CASTDREGVYEQYF
cdr3_nt: TGTGCCAGTACGGACAGGGAGGGAGTCTACGAGCAGTACTTC

j_call: TRBJ1-2
v_call: TRBV29-1
clone_size: many
d_call: NA
cdr3_aa: CSVEDRSEGRINYGYTF
cdr3_nt: TGCAGCGTTGAAGATCGATCAGAGGGTAGGATTAACTATGGCTACACCTTC

j_call: TRBJ1-2
v_call: TRBV5-6
clone_size: many
d_call: NA
cdr3_aa: CASSLGSGSGYGYTF
cdr3_nt: TGTGCCAGCAGCTTGGGGTCGGGGTCGGGCTATGGCTACACCTTC

j_call: TRBJ2-5
v_call: TRBV29-1
clone_size: NA
d_call: NA
cdr3_aa: CSQDQAYQETQYF
cdr3_nt: TGCAGCCAAGATCAGGCGTACCAAGAGACCCAGTACTTC

j_call: TRBJ2-2
v_call: TRBV5-6
clone_size: NA
d_call: TRBD1
cdr3_aa: CASSFTGGQTTGELFF
cdr3_nt: TGTGCCAGCAGCTTTACAGGGGGCCAAACTACCGGGGAGCTGTTTTTT

j_call: TRBJ1-1
v_call: TRBV6-2/TRBV6-3
clone_size: NA
d_call: TRBD1
cdr3_aa: CASSYPRGQGRGTEAFF
cdr3_nt: TGTGCCAGCAGTTACCCCCGTGGACAGGGGAGGGGCACTGAAGCTTTCTTT

j_call: TRBJ2-3
v_call: TRBV19
clone_size: NA
d_call: NA
cdr3_aa: CASSSLAESTDTQYF
cdr3_nt: TGTGCCAGTAGTAGTTTAGCGGAGAGCACAGATACGCAGTATTTT

j_call: TRBJ2-7
v_call: TRBV7-2
clone_size: NA
d_call: TRBD1
cdr3_aa: CASSPPGTGLDEQYF
cdr3_nt: TGTGCCAGCAGCCCACCCGGGACAGGGTTGGACGAGCAGTACTTC

j_call: TRBJ2-7
v_call: TRBV20-1
clone_size: many
d_call: NA
cdr3_aa: CSASPTGNYEQYF
cdr3_nt: TGCAGTGCTAGCCCCACAGGGAACTACGAGCAGTACTTC

j_call: TRBJ1-3
v_call: TRBV7-2
clone_size: many
d_call: NA
cdr3_aa: CASSLRSLNTIYF
cdr3_nt: TGTGCCAGCAGCTTACGCAGTTTAAACACCATATATTTT

j_call: TRBJ2-3
v_call: TRBV20-1
clone_size: few
d_call: TRBD2
cdr3_aa: CSAYPLRTSGRRDTQYF
cdr3_nt: TGCAGTGCTTACCCGCTCAGGACTAGCGGGAGGAGGGATACGCAGTATTTT

j_call: TRBJ2-3
v_call: TRBV24-1
clone_size: NA
d_call: NA
cdr3_aa: CATSEAGMGQYF
cdr3_nt: TGTGCCACCAGTGAAGCAGGGATGGGGCAGTATTTT

j_call: TRBJ2-5
v_call: TRBV7-3
clone_size: few
d_call: NA
cdr3_aa: CASSPHGPQETQYF
cdr3_nt: TGTGCCAGCAGCCCCCACGGGCCACAAGAGACCCAGTACTTC

j_call: TRBJ2-3
v_call: TRBV15
clone_size: many
d_call: NA
cdr3_aa: CATSRDRDTQYF
cdr3_nt: TGTGCCACCAGCAGAGATCGCGATACGCAGTATTTT

j_call: TRBJ1-4
v_call: TRBV5-1
clone_size: NA
d_call: TRBD1
cdr3_aa: CASRLGTGNEKLFF
cdr3_nt: TGCGCCAGCAGATTAGGGACAGGGAATGAAAAACTGTTTTTT

j_call: TRBJ2-2
v_call: TRBV19
clone_size: NA
d_call: NA
cdr3_aa: CASSIEKGGANTGELFF
cdr3_nt: TGTGCCAGTAGTATAGAAAAAGGCGGGGCCAACACCGGGGAGCTGTTTTTT

j_call: TRBJ1-4
v_call: TRBV9
clone_size: many
d_call: NA
cdr3_aa: CASSVGLDSNEKLFF
cdr3_nt: TGTGCCAGCAGCGTAGGGTTGGACAGTAATGAAAAACTGTTTTTT

j_call: TRBJ1-1
v_call: TRBV15
clone_size: many
d_call: NA
cdr3_aa: CATSGRAGPNTEAFF
cdr3_nt: TGTGCCACCAGCGGGAGAGCGGGACCGAACACTGAAGCTTTCTTT

j_call: TRBJ2-2
v_call: TRBV7-3
clone_size: NA
d_call: NA
cdr3_aa: CASSLRSSPFSGELFF
cdr3_nt: TGTGCCAGCAGCTTAAGGTCTAGTCCTTTCTCCGGGGAGCTGTTTTTT

j_call: TRBJ1-2
v_call: TRBV7-8
clone_size: many
d_call: TRBD1
cdr3_aa: CASSPGQPNYGYTF
cdr3_nt: TGTGCCAGCAGCCCGGGACAGCCTAACTATGGCTACACCTTC

j_call: TRBJ1-1
v_call: TRBV20-1
clone_size: NA
d_call: NA
cdr3_aa: CSATLAAGALNTEAFF
cdr3_nt: TGCAGTGCCACTTTGGCGGCGGGAGCATTGAACACTGAAGCTTTCTTT

j_call: TRBJ2-7
v_call: TRBV20-1
clone_size: NA
d_call: NA
cdr3_aa: CSARDIRGRQGTGSYEQYF
cdr3_nt: TGCAGTGCTAGAGATATTAGGGGTCGCCAGGGGACGGGCTCCTACGAGCAGTACTTC

j_call: TRBJ2-5
v_call: TRBV7-3
clone_size: many
d_call: NA
cdr3_aa: CASSLTFQETQYF
cdr3_nt: TGTGCCAGCAGCTTAACGTTCCAAGAGACCCAGTACTTC

j_call: TRBJ2-1
v_call: TRBV10-3
clone_size: NA
d_call: NA
cdr3_aa: CAISESRNEQFF
cdr3_nt: TGTGCCATCAGTGAGTCTAGAAATGAGCAGTTCTTC

j_call: TRBJ2-2
v_call: TRBV20-1
clone_size: NA
d_call: NA
cdr3_aa: CSARSDTGELFF
cdr3_nt: TGCAGTGCTAGAAGTGACACCGGGGAACTGTTTTTT

j_call: TRBJ1-2
v_call: TRBV10-3
clone_size: NA
d_call: NA
cdr3_aa: CAISATIPRSYGYTF
cdr3_nt: TGTGCCATCAGTGCTACTATCCCGAGGTCCTATGGCTACACCTTC

j_call: TRBJ2-7
v_call: TRBV7-9
clone_size: NA
d_call: NA
cdr3_aa: CASGRTVGAQYF
cdr3_nt: TGTGCCAGCGGCCGGACAGTGGGAGCGCAGTACTTC

j_call: TRBJ1-2
v_call: TRBV12-3/TRBV12-4
clone_size: many
d_call: NA
cdr3_aa: CASSLKSNYGYTF
cdr3_nt: TGTGCCAGCAGTTTAAAGTCTAACTATGGCTACACCTTC

j_call: TRBJ2-7
v_call: TRBV7-9
clone_size: few
d_call: NA
cdr3_aa: CASSQDRGRDYEQYF
cdr3_nt: TGTGCCAGCAGCCAAGACCGAGGTAGAGACTACGAGCAGTACTTC

j_call: TRBJ2-7
v_call: TRBV7-8
clone_size: few
d_call: TRBD1
cdr3_aa: CASSLTRGQGDEQYF
cdr3_nt: TGTGCCAGCAGCCTCACCAGGGGGCAGGGTGACGAGCAGTACTTC

j_call: TRBJ1-3
v_call: TRBV7-8
clone_size: many
d_call: NA
cdr3_aa: CASSLRRVQSGNTIYF
cdr3_nt: TGTGCCAGCAGCTTAAGAAGGGTCCAATCTGGAAACACCATATATTTT

j_call: TRBJ1-5
v_call: TRBV9
clone_size: NA
d_call: NA
cdr3_aa: CASSLASTGPGYGNQPQHF
cdr3_nt: TGTGCCAGCAGTTTAGCGTCCACAGGGCCGGGATATGGCAATCAGCCCCAGCATTTT

j_call: TRBJ2-6
v_call: TRBV7-2
clone_size: NA
d_call: NA
cdr3_aa: CASSRIDRVRGGSGANVLTF
cdr3_nt: TGTGCCAGCAGCCGGATTGACAGGGTTCGGGGAGGCTCTGGGGCCAACGTCCTGACTTTC

j_call: TRBJ1-1
v_call: TRBV5-1
clone_size: many
d_call: NA
cdr3_aa: CASSLEGSFTEAFF
cdr3_nt: TGCGCCAGCAGCTTGGAAGGGAGCTTCACTGAAGCTTTCTTT

j_call: TRBJ1-5
v_call: TRBV19
clone_size: many
d_call: NA
cdr3_aa: CASSTGRPNQPQHF
cdr3_nt: TGTGCCAGTAGCACGGGACGGCCTAATCAGCCCCAGCATTTT

j_call: TRBJ2-7
v_call: TRBV28
clone_size: few
d_call: NA
cdr3_aa: CASSTTGTSSYEQYF
cdr3_nt: TGTGCCAGCAGCACCACAGGGACGTCCTCCTACGAGCAGTACTTC

j_call: TRBJ2-3
v_call: TRBV7-2
clone_size: NA
d_call: TRBD2
cdr3_aa: CASSSTGTSGTTDTQYF
cdr3_nt: TGTGCCAGCAGCTCCACCGGGACTAGCGGGACCACAGATACGCAGTATTTT

j_call: TRBJ2-7
v_call: TRBV10-3
clone_size: few
d_call: TRBD1
cdr3_aa: CAISDRTGVDEQYF
cdr3_nt: TGTGCCATCAGTGACCGGACAGGGGTTGACGAGCAGTACTTC

j_call: TRBJ2-7
v_call: TRBV11-2
clone_size: many
d_call: TRBD1
cdr3_aa: CASSLGQGGYEQYF
cdr3_nt: TGTGCCAGCAGCTTAGGACAGGGTGGTTACGAGCAGTACTTC

j_call: TRBJ2-7
v_call: TRBV6-6
clone_size: few
d_call: NA
cdr3_aa: CASGIRGGIESYEQYF
cdr3_nt: TGTGCCAGCGGGATTCGAGGCGGGATTGAGTCCTACGAGCAGTACTTC

j_call: TRBJ2-1
v_call: TRBV29-1
clone_size: few
d_call: TRBD2
cdr3_aa: CSVMGLAGGLNSYNEQFF
cdr3_nt: TGCAGCGTGATGGGACTAGCGGGGGGATTAAACTCCTACAATGAGCAGTTCTTC

j_call: TRBJ2-7
v_call: TRBV29-1
clone_size: NA
d_call: TRBD1
cdr3_aa: CSVDGTGTYEQYF
cdr3_nt: TGCAGCGTTGATGGGACAGGCACCTACGAGCAGTACTTC

j_call: TRBJ2-7
v_call: TRBV4-1
clone_size: many
d_call: NA
cdr3_aa: CASSQEGRPGYEQYF
cdr3_nt: TGCGCCAGCAGCCAAGAAGGGCGGCCAGGCTACGAGCAGTACTTC